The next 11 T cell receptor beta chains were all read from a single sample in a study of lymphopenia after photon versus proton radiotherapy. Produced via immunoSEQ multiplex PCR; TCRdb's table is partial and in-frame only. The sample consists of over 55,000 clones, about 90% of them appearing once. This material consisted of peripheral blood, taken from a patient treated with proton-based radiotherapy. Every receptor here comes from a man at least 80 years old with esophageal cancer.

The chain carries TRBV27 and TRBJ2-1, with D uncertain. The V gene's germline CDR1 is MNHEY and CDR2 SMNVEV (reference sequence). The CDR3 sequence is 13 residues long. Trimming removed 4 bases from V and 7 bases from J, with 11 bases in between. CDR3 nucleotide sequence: TGTGCCAGCAGTTGGAGAGGTCGGAATGAGCAGTTCTTC. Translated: CASSWRGRNEQFF.

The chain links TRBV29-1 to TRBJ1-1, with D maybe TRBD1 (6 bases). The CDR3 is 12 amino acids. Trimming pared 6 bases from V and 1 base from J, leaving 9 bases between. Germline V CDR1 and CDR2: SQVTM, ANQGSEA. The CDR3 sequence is CSVGDKNTEAFF. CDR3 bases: TGCAGCGTCGGGGACAAGAACACTGAAGCTTTCTTT.

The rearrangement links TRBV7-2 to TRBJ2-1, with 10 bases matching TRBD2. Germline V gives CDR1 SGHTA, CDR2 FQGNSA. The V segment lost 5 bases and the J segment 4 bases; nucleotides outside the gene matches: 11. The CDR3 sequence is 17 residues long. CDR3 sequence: CASSLGTSARGYNEQFF. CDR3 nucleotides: TGTGCCAGCAGCCTCGGGACTAGCGCGCGTGGGTACAATGAGCAGTTCTTC.

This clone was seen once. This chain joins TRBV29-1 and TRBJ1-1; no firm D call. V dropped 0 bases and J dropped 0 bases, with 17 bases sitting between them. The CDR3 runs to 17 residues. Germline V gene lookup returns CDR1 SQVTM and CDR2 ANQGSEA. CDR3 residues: CSVEEAYSDIMNTEAFF. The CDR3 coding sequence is TGCAGCGTTGAAGAAGCTTACAGCGATATCATGAACACTGAAGCTTTCTTT.

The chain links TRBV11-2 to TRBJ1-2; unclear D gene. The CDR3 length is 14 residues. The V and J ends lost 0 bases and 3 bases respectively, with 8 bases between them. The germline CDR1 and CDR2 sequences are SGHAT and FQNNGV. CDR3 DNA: TGTGCCAGCAGCTTAGATCGGGCGTACTATGGCTACACCTTC. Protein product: CASSLDRAYYGYTF.

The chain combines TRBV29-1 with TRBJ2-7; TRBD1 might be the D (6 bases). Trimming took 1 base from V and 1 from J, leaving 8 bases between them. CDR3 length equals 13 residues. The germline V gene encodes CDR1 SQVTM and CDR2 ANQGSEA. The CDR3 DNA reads TGCAGCGTTGAAGTCACAGGGTCCTACGAGCAGTACTTC. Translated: CSVEVTGSYEQYF.

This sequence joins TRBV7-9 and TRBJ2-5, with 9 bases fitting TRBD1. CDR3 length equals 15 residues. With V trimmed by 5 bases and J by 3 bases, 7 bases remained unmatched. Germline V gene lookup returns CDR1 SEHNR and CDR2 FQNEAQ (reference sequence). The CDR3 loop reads CASSPGQGGKETQYF. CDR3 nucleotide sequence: TGTGCCAGCAGCCCGGGACAGGGCGGGAAAGAGACCCAGTACTTC.

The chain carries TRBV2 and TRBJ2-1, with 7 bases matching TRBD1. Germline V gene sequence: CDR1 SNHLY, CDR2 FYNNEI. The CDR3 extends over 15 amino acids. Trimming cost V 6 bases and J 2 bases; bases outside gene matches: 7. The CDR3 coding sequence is TGTGCCAGCAGAGAACAGGGGTCTCCCTACAATGAGCAGTTCTTC. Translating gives CASREQGSPYNEQFF. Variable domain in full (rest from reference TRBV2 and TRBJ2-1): EPEVTQTPSHQVTQMGQEVILRCVPISNHLYFYWYRQILGQKVEFLVSFYNNEISEKSEIFDDQFSVERPDGSNFTLKIRSTKLEDSAMYFCASREQGSPYNEQFFGPGTRLTVL.

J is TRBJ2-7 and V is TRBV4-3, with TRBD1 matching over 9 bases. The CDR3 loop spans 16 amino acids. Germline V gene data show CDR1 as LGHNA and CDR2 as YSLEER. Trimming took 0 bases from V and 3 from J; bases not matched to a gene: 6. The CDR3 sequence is CASSQDLADRGYEQYF. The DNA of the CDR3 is TGCGCCAGCAGCCAAGATTTAGCGGACAGGGGCTACGAGCAGTACTTC.

The CDR3 region is CASSLGAGGVEQYF. As DNA, the CDR3 is TGTGCCAGCAGCTTAGGGGCGGGAGGGGTCGAGCAGTACTTC. This chain uses TRBV11-2 with TRBJ2-7, with TRBD2 matching 9 bases. CDR3 length equals 14 residues. Per germline, CDR1 SGHAT and CDR2 FQNNGV. V trimming: 1 base; J trimming: 6 bases; junction bases outside the gene matches: 4.

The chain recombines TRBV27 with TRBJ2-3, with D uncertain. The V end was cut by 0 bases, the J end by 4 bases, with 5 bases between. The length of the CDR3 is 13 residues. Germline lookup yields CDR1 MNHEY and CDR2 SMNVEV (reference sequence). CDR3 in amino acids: CASSLSWPDTQYF. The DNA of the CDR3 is TGTGCCAGCAGTTTATCGTGGCCAGATACGCAGTATTTT.